These 22 T cell receptor beta chains were all obtained from the same sample, sequenced in a study of blood T cell repertoires in COVID-19. Using immunoSEQ multiplex PCR, the repertoire was profiled, and TCRdb retains in-frame clones only, with some absent. In the table there are about 180,000 clones, 82% of which are singletons. The sequenced sample was peripheral blood. The receptors derive from a woman aged 70 to 79 with acute or convalescent COVID-19.

The chain combines TRBV7-9 with TRBJ1-2; D remains ambiguous. Germline V gene lookup returns CDR1 SEHNR and CDR2 FQNEAQ (reference sequence). The V gene lost 1 base and the J gene lost 0 bases, with 12 bases spanning the gap. This CDR3 has 16 amino acids. The CDR3 region is CASSLGQQRSNYGYTF. For the CDR3, the DNA is TGTGCCAGCAGCTTAGGTCAGCAGCGCTCTAACTATGGCTACACCTTC. The entire variable domain, with the rest obtained from reference TRBV7-9 and TRBJ1-2, is as follows: DTGVSQNPRHKITKRGQNVTFRCDPISEHNRLYWYRQTLGQGPEFLTYFQNEAQLEKSRLLSDRFSAERPKGSFSTLEIQRTEQGDSAMYLCASSLGQQRSNYGYTFGSGTRLTVV.

This clone was detected only a few times. This chain joins TRBV6-4 and TRBJ1-2; 7 bases line up with TRBD1. V was pared by 5 bases and J by 2 bases, with 8 bases of the junction left unmatched. The germline CDR1 and CDR2 sequences are MRHNA and SNTAGT. The CDR3 has 15 amino acids. CDR3 sequence: CASSPGRQGNYGYTF. The CDR3 DNA sequence: TGTGCCAGCAGTCCCGGCCGACAGGGAAACTATGGCTACACCTTC.

V gene TRBV5-1 combines with J gene TRBJ1-4; 8 bases map to TRBD1. The CDR3 totals 15 residues. Germline V gene lookup returns CDR1 SGHRS and CDR2 YFSETQ. The trim removed 0 bases at V and 7 bases at J, leaving 5 bases unmatched. CDR3 protein: CASSLAQGDGEKLFF. As DNA, the CDR3 is TGCGCCAGCAGCTTGGCACAGGGGGACGGTGAAAAACTGTTTTTT. The full variable domain, rest sourced from reference TRBV5-1 and TRBJ1-4, is KAGVTQTPRYLIKTRGQQVTLSCSPISGHRSVSWYQQTPGQGLQFLFEYFSETQRNKGNFPGRFSGRQFSNSRSEMNVSTLELGDSALYLCASSLAQGDGEKLFFGSGTQLSVL.

The J gene is TRBJ2-7, the V gene TRBV3-1 (or the pseudogene TRBV3-2), with D perhaps TRBD2 (5 bases). Germline V CDR1 and CDR2: LGHDT, YNNKEL (reference sequence). The CDR3 totals 17 residues. V lost 0 bases and J lost 2, with 17 bases in between. The CDR3: CASSQEVVLEAAYEQYF. CDR3 DNA: TGTGCCAGCAGCCAAGAAGTAGTTTTGGAGGCCGCCTACGAGCAGTACTTC.

The chain recombines TRBV5-6 with TRBJ2-2; D is possibly TRBD1 (5 bases). Germline V lookup: CDR1 SGHDT, CDR2 YYEEEE. V was pared by 4 bases and J by 6 bases, with 10 bases between. The CDR3 spans 13 residues. The chain's CDR3 is CASSLGVAGELFF. DNA of the CDR3: TGTGCCAGCAGCCTAGGGGTAGCCGGGGAGCTGTTTTTT. Filled out from reference TRBV5-6 and TRBJ2-2, the complete variable domain reads DAGVTQSPTHLIKTRGQQVTLRCSPKSGHDTVSWYQQALGQGPQFIFQYYEEEERQRGNFPDRFSGHQFPNYSSELNVNALLLGDSALYLCASSLGVAGELFFGEGSRLTVL.

This chain uses TRBV5-5 with TRBJ1-5, with TRBD1 as a possible D gene (6 bases). Germline lookup yields CDR1 SGHKS and CDR2 YYEKEE (reference sequence). V dropped 5 bases and J dropped 4 bases, with 10 bases sitting between them. The CDR3 is 13 amino acids. The CDR3 coding sequence is TGTGCCAGCAGTCTTACAGGGAATCAGCCCCAGCATTTT. Amino acid sequence: CASSLTGNQPQHF.

This clone was observed a few times. The chain has TRBV29-1 and TRBJ1-1; D might be TRBD1 (5 bases). Germline lookup yields CDR1 SQVTM and CDR2 ANQGSEA. V lost 4 bases and J 9 bases, leaving 15 bases between the germline ends. The CDR3 totals 12 residues. The CDR3 nucleotides are TGCAGCGTTGTTCAGGGCTCCATACAAGCTTTCTTT. Protein product: CSVVQGSIQAFF.

This CDR3 reads CASRGASNQPQHF. The DNA for the CDR3 is TGTGCCAGCAGGGGAGCGAGCAATCAGCCCCAGCATTTT. The chain recombines TRBV27 with TRBJ1-5; D uncertain. Deletions cut 6 bases from V and 1 base from J, with 7 bases between. The CDR3 runs to 13 residues. Germline CDR1 is MNHEY and CDR2 is SMNVEV (reference sequence).

This clone was recorded once. V is TRBV27 and J is TRBJ1-6; D is perhaps TRBD1 (6 bases). This CDR3 is 15 amino acids long. Germline V gives CDR1 MNHEY, CDR2 SMNVEV (reference sequence). V lost 7 bases and J lost 1, with 11 bases in between. CDR3 sequence reads: CASTLGASYNSPLHF. DNA of the CDR3: TGTGCCAGCACCCTGGGGGCGTCCTATAATTCACCCCTCCACTTT.

This clone was detected once. The genes are TRBV10-3 and TRBJ1-1; TRBD1 might be the D (6 bases). CDR1 is ENHRY, CDR2 SYGVKD, per germline. V lost 5 bases, J lost 3 bases, and 13 bases lay in between. The CDR3 has 14 amino acids. CDR3: CAISTGLTDTEAFF. Here the CDR3 DNA reads TGTGCCATCAGTACAGGGTTGACGGACACTGAAGCTTTCTTT.

This chain uses TRBV28 with TRBJ1-2; 10 bases map to TRBD1. The germline CDR1 and CDR2 sequences are MDHEN and SYDVKM. V shed 5 bases, J shed 5 bases, and the junction held 11 bases outside the gene matches. The CDR3 spans 16 residues. CDR3 in DNA: TGTGCCAGCAGTAACCCAGGACAGGGGGTATTGTATGGCTACACCTTC. This sequence encodes CASSNPGQGVLYGYTF.

J is TRBJ1-2 and V is TRBV7-8; a possible D gene is TRBD1 (5 bases). The V end lost 5 bases, the J end lost 6 bases, and 16 bases lay between the germline ends. Germline assignment: CDR1 SGHVS and CDR2 FQNEAQ. CDR3 length: 14 amino acids. The CDR3: CASSPDSDSNGYTF. The CDR3 DNA reads as TGTGCCAGCAGCCCCGACAGCGATAGTAATGGCTACACCTTC.

This chain joins TRBV7-3 and TRBJ2-2; the D gene is possibly TRBD2 (6 bases). V was clipped by 4 bases and J by 7 bases, with 7 bases between them. This CDR3 is 12 amino acids long. Germline CDR1 and CDR2: SGHTA and FQGTGA. The CDR3 nucleotides read TGTGCCAGCAGCTCGACTAGCGGGGAGCTGTTTTTT. Translated, it gives CASSSTSGELFF.

This chain uses TRBV5-1 with TRBJ1-6; D is perhaps TRBD1 (6 bases). Germline V gene lookup returns CDR1 SGHRS and CDR2 YFSETQ. V was shortened by 1 base and J by 10 bases, with 18 bases between the two germline ends. This CDR3 contains 16 residues. The CDR3 loop reads CASSLSGGQRKSPLHF. The CDR3 region has the DNA TGCGCCAGCAGCTTGAGTGGAGGACAGAGAAAGTCACCCCTCCACTTT.

This clone has only a few counts. The V and J genes are TRBV4-1 and TRBJ1-5; 7 bases map to TRBD1. The germline V gene has CDR1 MGHRA and CDR2 YSYEKL. This CDR3 is built from 16 residues. Unmatched junction bases numbered 8, after V lost 6 bases and J lost 0 bases. CDR3: CASRTGIAYSNQPQHF. The CDR3 DNA sequence: TGCGCCAGCAGGACAGGGATTGCCTATAGCAATCAGCCCCAGCATTTT.

The gene calls are TRBV5-4 and TRBJ2-1; the D gene is possibly TRBD2 (7 bases). Per germline, CDR1 SGHNT and CDR2 YYREEE (reference sequence). This CDR3 contains 16 residues. Trimming shortened V by 4 bases and J by 7 bases, and 21 bases separated the two germline ends. The CDR3 region has the DNA TGTGCCAGCAGCCCGGGGGGCCAGGGGTTCTATAATGAGCAGTTCTTC. It is translated as CASSPGGQGFYNEQFF.

This clone was seen a few times. This sequence joins TRBV27 and TRBJ1-4, with TRBD1 identical over 12 bases. This CDR3 is 15 amino acids long. The germline CDR1 and CDR2 sequences are MNHEY and SMNVEV (reference sequence). The V and J ends lost 5 bases and 7 bases, in that order; junction bases with no gene match: 5. CDR3 coding DNA: TGTGCCAGCAGTCCACGGGACAGGGGGCCTGAAAAACTGTTTTTT. The encoded protein is CASSPRDRGPEKLFF. Variable domain in full (rest from reference TRBV27 and TRBJ1-4): EAQVTQNPRYLITVTGKKLTVTCSQNMNHEYMSWYRQDPGLGLRQIYYSMNVEVTDKGDVPEGYKVSRKEKRNFPLILESPSPNQTSLYFCASSPRDRGPEKLFFGSGTQLSVL.

The chain carries TRBV27 and TRBJ2-5, with TRBD1 identical over 7 bases. Germline CDR1 is MNHEY and CDR2 is SMNVEV (reference sequence). V lost 3 bases to trimming and J lost 5 bases; unmatched junction nucleotides: 6. This CDR3 spans 14 amino acids. The CDR3 DNA is TGTGCCAGCAGTTTGCGACCCAGGGGGGAGACCCAGTACTTC. Amino acid sequence: CASSLRPRGETQYF.

The chain combines TRBV4-1 with TRBJ2-2; possible D gene TRBD2, 6 bases. The germline V gene has CDR1 MGHRA and CDR2 YSYEKL. This CDR3 is built from 19 residues. V shed 1 base and J shed 1 base, with 19 bases lying between them. As DNA, the CDR3 is TGCGCCAGCAGCCAAGTTGCCATGGGGACTTCAGAGAACACCGGGGAGCTGTTTTTT. It specifies CASSQVAMGTSENTGELFF.

This chain joins TRBV5-1 and TRBJ2-3, with 11 bases lining up with TRBD2. The CDR3 is 15 residues long. Germline V gene data show CDR1 as SGHRS and CDR2 as YFSETQ. J gave up 2 bases and V 3 bases, and 2 bases lay outside the gene matches. CDR3 in amino acids: CASSSGLAVTDTQYF. The CDR3 DNA is TGCGCCAGCAGCTCGGGACTAGCGGTCACAGATACGCAGTATTTT.

The count of this clone is one. V gene TRBV21-1 combines with J gene TRBJ1-5; the tabulated D call, TRBD1, remains unverified against the DNA. TRBV21-1 constitutes a pseudogene. The CDR3 totals 14 residues. The CDR3 loop reads CASVLGTANQPQHF. The CDR3 DNA reads TGTGCCAGCGTCCTCGGGACAGCCAATCAGCCCCAGCATTTT.

This clone has only a few counts. The chain uses TRBV30 and TRBJ1-2, with 12 positions matching TRBD1. Germline V gives CDR1 GTSNPN, CDR2 SVGIG (reference sequence). V shed 0 bases and J 6 bases; nucleotides not matched to a gene: 8. This CDR3 spans 16 amino acids. The CDR3 DNA follows: TGTGCCTGGAGTGTACGAGGGACAGGGGGCTTGAATGGCTACACCTTC. It specifies CAWSVRGTGGLNGYTF.